This T cell receptor (beta chain) was captured in a study of cytomegalovirus exposure and HLA in healthy donors. Notes on the study in general: There were some public TCRs occurring in many donors, but most TCR sequences were rare.

Vbeta (60) and Jbeta (13) primers were used in the PCR. TCRdb's table, derived via immunoSEQ multiplex PCR, lists solely in-frame clones and lacks some. The sample lists around 140,000 clones; 75% to 80% were seen once. Regarding this clone: As yet, its antigen is unknown.

Sequenced sample: PBMCs. This receptor was obtained from a woman under 30 in good health and CMV-seropositive.

The CDR3: CASRAGQFADTQYF. For the CDR3, the DNA is TGCGCCAGCAGGGCTGGACAGTTCGCAGATACGCAGTATTTT. This rearrangement joins TRBV10-2 to TRBJ2-3, with D possibly matching TRBD1 (6 bases). The CDR3 spans 14 residues. V was cut by 6 bases and J by 4 bases, with 14 bases left in between. Per the germline V gene, CDR1 is WSHSY and CDR2 is SAAADI.